Given below is one TCR beta chain in context. Its antigen remains unknown. An end of the junction does not agree with germline; a read error may underlie this. This specimen belongs to a study of Graves' ophthalmopathy and Graves' hyperthyroidism. Scientists amplified the TCR beta CDR3 regions from RNA transcripts. First-round RT-PCR with HTBI primers preceded a second-round multiplex PCR. TCRdb redid the calling of the multiplex PCR reads with MiXCR, one entry per CDR3 protein. The profile covers over a million distinct CDR3 sequences, with less than 45% appearing a single time and around 10% taken by the ten largest. Overall study findings and caveats: Ophthalmopathy progression was predicted with about 71% sensitivity and 72% to 80% specificity. Ophthalmopathy cases were distinguished from stable hyperthyroidism by a 13-signature model, reaching approximately 87% sensitivity and 81.08% specificity.

Uncontrolled infections, other autoimmune diseases, pregnancy or lactation barred patients from enrollment. The V gene's germline CDR1 is MGHRA and CDR2 YSYEKL. The CDR3 is made up of 13 amino acids. The receptor's source is an adult man with Graves' hyperthyroidism. What was sequenced was peripheral blood or thyroid tissue (not recorded which). The gene calls are TRBV4-1 and TRBJ1-1; D call uncertain. CDR3 protein: CASSQNIDTEAFF. The CDR3 nucleotides are TGCGCCAGCAGCCAGAACATTGACACTGAAGCCTTCTTT.